These 22 T cell receptor beta chains were sequenced from one sample in a study of T cells in women clearing cervical HPV infection. Libraries were prepared by immunoSEQ multiplex PCR; TCRdb keeps only in-frame clonotypes and omits some of them. This sample's table reports some 50,000 clones. What was sequenced was blood buffy coat. The receptors here all came from a woman aged 18 to 69 with a cervical HPV16 infection that either progressed to CIN3+ or cleared (not recorded which).

On this clone itself: The read halts 3 residues ahead of the CDR3 end, with the missing end drawn from the germline J gene. V gene TRBV5-1 combines with J gene TRBJ1-4, with a tentative D call TRBD1 (5 bases). This CDR3 is 16 amino acids long. Germline values: CDR1 SGHRS, CDR2 YFSETQ. Incomplete CDR3 DNA: TGCGCCAGCAGCTTGGACGCGGTCCTTGGGGCCAACGTA. Protein sequence: CASSLDAVLGANV. The complete CDR3 sequence is CASSLDAVLGANVLFF.

About this clone: Sequencing ends 3 residues short of the CDR3 end; the germline J gene provides the rest. The chain carries TRBV12-3 or TRBV12-4 and TRBJ2-3; D uncertain. V was trimmed by 3 bases and J by 3 bases, leaving 7 bases between them. CDR3 size: 13 residues. The CDR3 spells CASSFSFTDTQYF. CDR3 DNA (partial): TGTGCCAGCAGTTTTTCATTTACAGATACG.

About this clone: The read halts 3 residues ahead of the CDR3 end, with the missing end drawn from the germline J gene. The chain employs TRBV2 and TRBJ1-2; weak D call: TRBD1 (5 bases). The germline V gene has CDR1 SNHLY and CDR2 FYNNEI. V lost 4 bases and J 7 bases, leaving 13 bases between the germline ends. The CDR3 covers 13 residues. CDR3 loop: CASSAATEIGYTF. CDR3 bases read: TGTGCCAGCAGTGCGGCGACAGAGATTGGC.

A remark on this clone: Read coverage stops 3 residues before the CDR3 terminus; the germline J gene supplies the remainder. V gene TRBV19 combines with J gene TRBJ2-4, with D maybe TRBD1 (6 bases). The germline V gene encodes CDR1 LNHDA and CDR2 SQIVND (reference sequence). The V and J ends lost 2 bases and 4 bases respectively, with 18 bases between them. The CDR3 length is 17 residues. CDR3 sequence: CASSILFRGYSKNIQYF. The sequenced part of the CDR3 DNA is TGTGCCAGTAGTATACTGTTCAGGGGCTACTCTAAAAACATT.

In regard to this clone: The read finishes 3 residues shy of the CDR3 end, and the germline J gene is used to complete it. This chain connects TRBV20-1 to TRBJ2-3; TRBD1 might be the D (5 bases). CDR1 is DFQATT and CDR2 is SNEGSKA in the germline V gene (reference sequence). The CDR3 length is 15 residues. Trimming took off 5 bases at V and 3 bases at J, with 18 bases between the two ends. Incomplete CDR3 DNA: TGCAGTGCTGAATCAGGGAAGGGTTATACAGATACG. Its translation is CSAESGKGYTDT. The whole CDR3 is CSAESGKGYTDTQYF.

Concerning this clone itself: The read ends 3 residues shy of where the CDR3 ends; the end is completed using the germline J gene. This chain uses TRBV7-2 with TRBJ2-3, with TRBD2 matching 9 bases. V was pared by 0 bases and J by 1 base, with 8 bases of the junction left unmatched. In germline, CDR1 is SGHTA, CDR2 FQGNSA. The CDR3 runs 18 residues. The covered CDR3 bases are TGTGCCAGCAGCTTAGCGCAGGCTAGCGGGGTACGCACAGATACG. Translating it yields CASSLAQASGVRTDT. The whole CDR3 region reads CASSLAQASGVRTDTQYF. Combining the CDR3 with reference TRBV7-2 and TRBJ2-3 gives the whole variable domain GAGVSQSPSNKVTEKGKDVELRCDPISGHTALYWYRQSLGQGLEFLIYFQGNSAPDKSGLPSDRFSAERTGGSVSTLTIQRTQQEDSAVYLCASSLAQASGVRTDTQYFGPGTRLTVL.

About this clone: The observed sequence ends 3 residues before the CDR3 terminus, with the missing tail filled in from the germline J gene. The rearrangement joins TRBV7-9 to TRBJ2-4; tentatively, D is TRBD1 (5 bases). The CDR3 contains 15 residues. CDR1 is SEHNR, CDR2 FQNEAQ, per germline (reference sequence). CDR3: CASTPPTDRSYGQYF. CDR3 bases read: TGTGCCAGCACCCCCCCCACCGACAGAAGCTATGGT.

Concerning this clone itself: Read coverage stops 3 residues before the CDR3 terminus; the germline J gene supplies the remainder. The chain has TRBV20-1 and TRBJ2-7; 10 nucleotides line up with TRBD2. Germline V gene data show CDR1 as DFQATT and CDR2 as SNEGSKA (reference sequence). CDR3 length: 13 residues. V lost 6 bases to trimming and J lost 3 bases; unmatched junction nucleotides: 5. The CDR3 DNA, read in part, is TGCAGTGCGCGTTCTAGCGGGGGCTACGAG. It encodes CSARSSGGYE. The full CDR3 protein reads CSARSSGGYEQYF.

Remarks on this clone: The sequenced fragment ends 3 residues before the CDR3 boundary, so the rest is inferred from the germline J gene. The rearrangement joins TRBV4-1 to TRBJ2-7, with TRBD2 identical over 7 bases. This CDR3 spans 16 amino acids. V was pared by 6 bases and J by 2 bases, with 13 bases of the junction left unmatched. The germline V gene has CDR1 MGHRA and CDR2 YSYEKL. This CDR3 reads CASRPTSAGLTYEQYF. The covered CDR3 bases are TGCGCCAGCAGACCTACTAGCGCTGGTCTTACCTACGAG.

Points on this clone: The read ends 3 residues before the CDR3 terminus; that terminus is restored from the germline J gene. This sequence joins TRBV18 and TRBJ1-3, with D tentatively TRBD1 (5 bases). Trimming stripped 2 bases from V and 2 bases from J, with 10 bases between. This CDR3 has 15 amino acids. CDR1 is KGHSH and CDR2 is LQKENI in the germline V gene. The part of the CDR3 DNA that was read is TGTGCCAGCTCACCAATAGCAGGGACTGGAAACACC. The encoded protein is CASSPIAGTGNT. The CDR3 in full is CASSPIAGTGNTIYF.

Concerning this clone: The observed sequence ends 3 residues before the CDR3 terminus, with the missing tail filled in from the germline J gene. The rearrangement uses TRBV7-6 and TRBJ2-7, with TRBD2 matching 9 bases. Trimming took 1 base from V and 6 from J; bases not matched to a gene: 4. CDR3 size: 14 residues. Germline V gene data show CDR1 as SGHVS and CDR2 as FNYEAQ. CDR3 bases read: TGTGCCAGCAGCTTAGGGACTAGCGAAAGCGAG. Amino acids: CASSLGTSESE. The whole CDR3 sequence is CASSLGTSESEQYF.

Turning to this clone: The read halts 3 residues ahead of the CDR3 end, with the missing end drawn from the germline J gene. The V and J genes are TRBV2 and TRBJ2-7; D possibly corresponds to TRBD1 (5 bases). This CDR3 is built from 12 residues. CDR1 SNHLY and CDR2 FYNNEI come from the germline V gene. The V gene lost 4 bases and the J gene lost 4 bases, with 8 bases spanning the gap. The covered CDR3 bases are TGTGCCAGCAGTGTCACAGGATACGAG. Amino acid sequence: CASSVTGYE. The full CDR3 is CASSVTGYEQYF. Filled out from reference TRBV2 and TRBJ2-7, the complete variable domain reads EPEVTQTPSHQVTQMGQEVILRCVPISNHLYFYWYRQILGQKVEFLVSFYNNEISEKSEIFDDQFSVERPDGSNFTLKIRSTKLEDSAMYFCASSVTGYEQYFGPGTRLTVT.

Here the CDR3 reads CASSPYFIDPTSSYEQYF. The sequenced CDR3 bases are TGCGCCAGCAGCCCCTACTTTATAGACCCAACTAGCTCCTACGAG. This chain uses TRBV5-1 with TRBJ2-7, with a possible D match to TRBD2 (5 bases). The read stops 3 residues short of the end of the CDR3; the missing end is completed from the germline J gene. With 4 bases removed from V and 0 bases from J, the gap between germline ends came to 23 bases. Germline V gene lookup returns CDR1 SGHRS and CDR2 YFSETQ. The CDR3 spans 18 residues.

Remarks on this clone: The read ends 3 residues early relative to the CDR3; the germline J gene fills the gap. The chain carries TRBV20-1 and TRBJ1-1; 7 positions agree with TRBD1. Germline trimming cut 2 bases from V and 0 bases from J; bases unmatched to any gene: 6. Germline-derived CDR1 and CDR2 are DFQATT and SNEGSKA (reference sequence). The CDR3 runs to 15 residues. The CDR3 protein is CSARQRRGVNTEAFF. The sequenced CDR3 bases are TGCAGTGCTAGACAACGCAGGGGGGTGAACACTGAA.

As to this clone: Coverage ceases 3 residues before the CDR3 finishes, and the germline J gene fills in the end. The chain joins TRBV20-1 to TRBJ2-2; 9 bases are shared with TRBD1. The germline gives CDR1 DFQATT, CDR2 SNEGSKA (reference sequence). The CDR3 is 16 amino acids. The CDR3 loop reads CSARDHRGLGGEKLFF. The covered CDR3 bases are TGCAGTGCTAGAGATCACAGGGGGCTGGGGGGTGAAAAG.

Concerning this clone: The read ends 3 residues early relative to the CDR3; the germline J gene fills the gap. The rearrangement links TRBV2 to TRBJ2-1, with 13 nucleotides matching TRBD2. CDR1 is SNHLY, CDR2 FYNNEI, per germline. The CDR3 length is 15 residues. V was clipped by 6 bases and J by 7 bases; unmatched bases: 6. The sequenced CDR3 bases are TGTGCCAGCAGAGCTACTAGCGGGGGGGGTAATGAG. Protein product: CASRATSGGGNE. The full CDR3 protein reads CASRATSGGGNEQFF.

CDR3 amino acids: CASSEAAQNRITDTQYF. The DNA read from the CDR3 is TGTGCCAGCAGTGAAGCGGCCCAAAACAGGATCACAGATACG. The chain is built from TRBV6-1 and TRBJ2-3, with D possibly TRBD1 on 5 matching bases. The CDR3 extends 3 residues past the end of the read, so its final part is completed from the germline J gene. Trimming took off 0 bases at V and 2 bases at J, with 15 bases between the two ends. This CDR3 has 17 residues. Germline CDR1 and CDR2: MNHNS and SASEGT.

As concerns this clone: The CDR3 end lies 3 residues beyond the end of the read and is filled in from the germline J gene. The chain carries TRBV5-1 and TRBJ1-4; 10 bases are a match to TRBD1. Germline lookup yields CDR1 SGHRS and CDR2 YFSETQ. This CDR3 has 15 amino acids. CDR3 residues: CASSADRGDNSPLFF. CDR3 DNA, as far as it was read: TGCGCCAGCAGCGCGGACAGGGGGGATAATTCACCA.

For this clone: The read ends 3 residues early relative to the CDR3; the germline J gene fills the gap. The chain couples TRBV7-3 to TRBJ2-1; 7 bases are shared with TRBD1. Germline CDR1 SGHTA, CDR2 FQGTGA. V was pared by 5 bases and J by 4 bases, with 8 bases of the junction left unmatched. The CDR3 is 15 amino acids. CDR3 bases read: TGTGCCAGCAGCCCGGTTACGGGACAGTACAATGAG. This translates into CASSPVTGQYNE. The CDR3, in full, reads CASSPVTGQYNEQFF.

Worth noting for this clone: Sequencing ends 3 residues short of the CDR3 end; the germline J gene provides the rest. The chain recombines TRBV6-1 with TRBJ2-2; D may be TRBD1 (6 bases). The CDR3 has 17 residues. Germline V lookup: CDR1 MNHNS, CDR2 SASEGT. The CDR3 protein is CASSEVLGAGSRSPLFF. The CDR3 DNA, read in part, is TGTGCCAGCAGTGAAGTTTTGGGGGCAGGGTCAAGGTCACCG.

A note on this clone: The read ends 3 residues before the CDR3 terminus; that terminus is restored from the germline J gene. The chain uses TRBV13 and TRBJ2-3; 8 nucleotides align to TRBD1. The germline CDR1 and CDR2 sequences are PRHDT and FYEKMQ (reference sequence). CDR3 length equals 15 residues. Losses at the gene ends were 5 bases for V and 4 bases for J; bases not matched to a gene: 8. The CDR3 spells CASSPTRTGPDTQYF. The covered CDR3 bases are TGTGCCAGCAGCCCAACCCGGACAGGGCCAGATACG.

Comment on this clone: The CDR3 is cut off 3 residues early in the read; its end comes from the germline J gene. This chain connects TRBV5-1 to TRBJ2-1; the match to TRBD2 covers 12 bases. V shed 2 bases, J shed 4 bases, and the junction held 13 bases outside the gene matches. CDR3 size: 19 residues. From germline, CDR1 is SGHRS and CDR2 YFSETQ. The CDR3 is CASSFSPRTSGVAYNEQFF. CDR3 DNA (partial): TGCGCCAGCAGCTTTTCACCCAGGACTAGCGGGGTGGCTTACAATGAG.